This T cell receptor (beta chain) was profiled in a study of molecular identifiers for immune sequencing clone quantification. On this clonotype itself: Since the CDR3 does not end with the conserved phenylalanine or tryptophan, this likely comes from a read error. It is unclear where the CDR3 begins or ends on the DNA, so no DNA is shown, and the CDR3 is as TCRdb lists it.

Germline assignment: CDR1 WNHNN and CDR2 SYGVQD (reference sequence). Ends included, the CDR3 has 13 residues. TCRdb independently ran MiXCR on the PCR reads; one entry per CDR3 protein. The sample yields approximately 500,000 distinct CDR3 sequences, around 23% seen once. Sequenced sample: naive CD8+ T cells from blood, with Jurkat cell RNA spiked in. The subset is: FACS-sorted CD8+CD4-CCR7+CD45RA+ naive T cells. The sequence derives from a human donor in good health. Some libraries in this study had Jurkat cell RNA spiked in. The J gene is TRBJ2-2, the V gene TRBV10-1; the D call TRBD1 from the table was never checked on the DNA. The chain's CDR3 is CAPRTGNTGELCV.